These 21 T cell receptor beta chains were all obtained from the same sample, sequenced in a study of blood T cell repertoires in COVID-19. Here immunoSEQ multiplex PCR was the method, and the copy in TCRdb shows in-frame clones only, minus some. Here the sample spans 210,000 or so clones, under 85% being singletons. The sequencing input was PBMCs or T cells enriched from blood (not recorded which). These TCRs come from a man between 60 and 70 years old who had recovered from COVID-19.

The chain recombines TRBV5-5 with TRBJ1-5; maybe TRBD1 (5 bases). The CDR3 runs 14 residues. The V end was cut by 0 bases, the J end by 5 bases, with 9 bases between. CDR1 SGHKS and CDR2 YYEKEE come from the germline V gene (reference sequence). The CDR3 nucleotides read TGTGCCAGCAGCTTGGAGGGAGGGGATCAGCCCCAGCATTTT. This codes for CASSLEGGDQPQHF. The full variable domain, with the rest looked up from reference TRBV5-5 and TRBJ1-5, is DAGVTQSPTHLIKTRGQQVTLRCSPISGHKSVSWYQQVLGQGPQFIFQYYEKEERGRGNFPDRFSARQFPNYSSELNVNALLLGDSALYLCASSLEGGDQPQHFGDGTRLSIL.

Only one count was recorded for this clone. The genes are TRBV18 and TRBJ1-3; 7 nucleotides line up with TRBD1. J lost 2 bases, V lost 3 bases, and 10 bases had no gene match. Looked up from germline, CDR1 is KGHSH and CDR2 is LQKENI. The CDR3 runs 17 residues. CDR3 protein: CASSPITQGTTGNTIYF. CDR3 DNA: TGTGCCAGCTCACCTATCACACAGGGGACGACTGGAAACACCATATATTTT.

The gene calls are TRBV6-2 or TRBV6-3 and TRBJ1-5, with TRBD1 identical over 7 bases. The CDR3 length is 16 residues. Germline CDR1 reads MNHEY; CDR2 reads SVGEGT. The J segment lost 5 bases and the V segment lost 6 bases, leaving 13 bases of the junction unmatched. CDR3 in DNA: TGTGCCAGCAGCGAAACAGGGGTGGGGGCCCATCAGCCCCAGCATTTT. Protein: CASSETGVGAHQPQHF.

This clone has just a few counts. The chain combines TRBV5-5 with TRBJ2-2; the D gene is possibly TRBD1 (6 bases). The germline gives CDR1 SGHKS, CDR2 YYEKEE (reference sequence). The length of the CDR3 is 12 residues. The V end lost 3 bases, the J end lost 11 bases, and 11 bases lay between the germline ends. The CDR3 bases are TGTGCCAGCAGCTCGTGGACAGTAGAGCTGTTTTTT. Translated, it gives CASSSWTVELFF.

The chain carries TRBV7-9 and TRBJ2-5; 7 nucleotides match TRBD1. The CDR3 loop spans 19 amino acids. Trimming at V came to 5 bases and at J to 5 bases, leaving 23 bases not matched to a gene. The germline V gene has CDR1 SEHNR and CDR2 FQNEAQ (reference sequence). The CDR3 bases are TGTGCCAGCAGCCCCCACTTGGGGCCATCGACAGGGTCGGCGGAGACCCAGTACTTC. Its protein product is CASSPHLGPSTGSAETQYF. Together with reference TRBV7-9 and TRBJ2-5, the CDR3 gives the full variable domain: DTGVSQNPRHKITKRGQNVTFRCDPISEHNRLYWYRQTLGQGPEFLTYFQNEAQLEKSRLLSDRFSAERPKGSFSTLEIQRTEQGDSAMYLCASSPHLGPSTGSAETQYFGPGTRLLVL.

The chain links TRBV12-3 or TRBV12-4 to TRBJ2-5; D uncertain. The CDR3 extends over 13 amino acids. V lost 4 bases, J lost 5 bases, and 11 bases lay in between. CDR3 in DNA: TGTGCCAGCAGTTGGGCGTCCGCGGAGACCCAGTACTTC. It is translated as CASSWASAETQYF.

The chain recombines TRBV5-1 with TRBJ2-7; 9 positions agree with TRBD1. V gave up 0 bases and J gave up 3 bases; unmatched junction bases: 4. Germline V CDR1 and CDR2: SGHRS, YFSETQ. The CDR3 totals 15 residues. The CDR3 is CASSLAGQGLYEQYF. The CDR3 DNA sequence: TGCGCCAGCAGCTTGGCGGGACAGGGTCTCTACGAGCAGTACTTC.

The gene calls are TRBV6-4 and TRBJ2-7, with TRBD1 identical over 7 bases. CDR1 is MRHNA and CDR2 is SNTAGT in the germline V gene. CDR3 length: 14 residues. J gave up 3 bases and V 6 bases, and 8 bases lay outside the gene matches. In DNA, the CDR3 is TGTGCCAGCAGGCCGGGACAGAGGTTCTACGAGCAGTACTTC. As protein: CASRPGQRFYEQYF.

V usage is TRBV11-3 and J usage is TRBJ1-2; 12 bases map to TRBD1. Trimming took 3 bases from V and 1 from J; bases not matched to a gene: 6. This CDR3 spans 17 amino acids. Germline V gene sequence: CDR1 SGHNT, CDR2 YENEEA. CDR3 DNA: TGTGCCAGCAGCTTTTCCGGGACAGGGGGCTTTAACTATGGCTACACCTTC. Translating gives CASSFSGTGGFNYGYTF.

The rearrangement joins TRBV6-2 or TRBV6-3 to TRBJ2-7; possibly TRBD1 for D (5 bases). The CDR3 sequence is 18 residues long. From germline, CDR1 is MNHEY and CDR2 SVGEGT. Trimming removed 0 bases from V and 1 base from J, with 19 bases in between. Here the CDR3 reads CASSYSIRQGKLSYEQYF. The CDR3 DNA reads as TGTGCCAGCAGTTACTCGATTCGGCAGGGAAAGTTATCCTACGAGCAGTACTTC.

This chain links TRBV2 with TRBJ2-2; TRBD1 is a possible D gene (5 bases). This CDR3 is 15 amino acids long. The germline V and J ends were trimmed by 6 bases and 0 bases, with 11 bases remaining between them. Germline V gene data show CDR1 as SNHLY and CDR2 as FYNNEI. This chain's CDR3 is CASRGGATNTGELFF. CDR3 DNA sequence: TGTGCCAGCAGGGGTGGGGCGACGAACACCGGGGAGCTGTTTTTT.

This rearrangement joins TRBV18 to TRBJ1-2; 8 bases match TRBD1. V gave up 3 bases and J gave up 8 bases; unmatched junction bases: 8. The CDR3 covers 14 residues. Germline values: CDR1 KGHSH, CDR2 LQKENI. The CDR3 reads CASSPQTGDGGYTF. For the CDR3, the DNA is TGTGCCAGCTCACCCCAGACAGGGGACGGCGGCTACACCTTC.

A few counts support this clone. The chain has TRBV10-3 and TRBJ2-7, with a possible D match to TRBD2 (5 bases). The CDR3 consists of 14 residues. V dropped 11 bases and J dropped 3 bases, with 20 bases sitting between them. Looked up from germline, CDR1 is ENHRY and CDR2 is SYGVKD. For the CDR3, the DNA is TGTGCCGCTACACCGGGATCGGAGCTCTACGAGCAGTACTTC. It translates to CAATPGSELYEQYF.

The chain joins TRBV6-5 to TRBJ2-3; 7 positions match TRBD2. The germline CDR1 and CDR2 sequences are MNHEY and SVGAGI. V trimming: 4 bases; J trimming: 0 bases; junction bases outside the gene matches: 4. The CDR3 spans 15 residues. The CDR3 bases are TGTGCCAGCAGTTCCCTGCGGGGGAGCACAGATACGCAGTATTTT. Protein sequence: CASSSLRGSTDTQYF.

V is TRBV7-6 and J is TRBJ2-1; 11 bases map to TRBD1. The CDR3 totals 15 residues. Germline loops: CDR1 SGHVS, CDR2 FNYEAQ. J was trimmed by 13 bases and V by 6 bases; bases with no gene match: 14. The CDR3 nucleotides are TGTGCCAGCAGATACCGACCCGGACAGGGGGCGATCCAGTTCTTC. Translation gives CASRYRPGQGAIQFF.

The CDR3 is CASSLRGAREKLFF. CDR3 coding DNA: TGTGCCAGCAGCTTACGGGGGGCACGGGAAAAACTGTTTTTT. V gene TRBV11-2 combines with J gene TRBJ1-4; D possibly corresponds to TRBD1 (6 bases). Trimming pared 2 bases from V and 8 bases from J, leaving 12 bases between. The CDR3 runs to 14 residues. In germline, CDR1 is SGHAT, CDR2 FQNNGV. Full variable domain (missing parts from reference TRBV11-2 and TRBJ1-4): EAGVAQSPRYKIIEKRQSVAFWCNPISGHATLYWYQQILGQGPKLLIQFQNNGVVDDSQLPKDRFSAERLKGVDSTLKIQPAKLEDSAVYLCASSLRGAREKLFFGSGTQLSVL.

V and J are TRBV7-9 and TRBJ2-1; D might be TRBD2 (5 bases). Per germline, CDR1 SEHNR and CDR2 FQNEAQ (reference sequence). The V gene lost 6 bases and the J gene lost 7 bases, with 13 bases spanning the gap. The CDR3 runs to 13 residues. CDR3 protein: CASSSRTRNEQFF. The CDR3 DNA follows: TGTGCCAGCAGTTCTCGAACTAGGAATGAGCAGTTCTTC.

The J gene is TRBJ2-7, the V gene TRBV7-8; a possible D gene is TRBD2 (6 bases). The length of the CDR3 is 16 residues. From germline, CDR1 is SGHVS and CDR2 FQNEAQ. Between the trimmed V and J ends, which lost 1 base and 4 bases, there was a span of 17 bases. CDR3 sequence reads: CASSLVSGDPIYEQYF. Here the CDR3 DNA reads TGTGCCAGCAGCTTAGTCTCGGGGGATCCGATATACGAGCAGTACTTC.

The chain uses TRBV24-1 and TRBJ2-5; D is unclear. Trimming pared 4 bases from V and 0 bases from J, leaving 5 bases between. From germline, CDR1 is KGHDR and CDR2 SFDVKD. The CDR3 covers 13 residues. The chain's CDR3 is CATSDGYQETQYF. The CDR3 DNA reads TGTGCCACCAGTGACGGGTACCAAGAGACCCAGTACTTC.

CDR3 nucleotides: TGTGCCAGCAGTGAATTACAGTCCTCTGGAAACACCATATATTTT. Protein product: CASSELQSSGNTIYF. V gene TRBV2 combines with J gene TRBJ1-3; D gene unclear. The CDR3 is made up of 15 amino acids. Trimming removed 2 bases from V and 0 bases from J, with 8 bases in between. Germline-derived CDR1 and CDR2 are SNHLY and FYNNEI.

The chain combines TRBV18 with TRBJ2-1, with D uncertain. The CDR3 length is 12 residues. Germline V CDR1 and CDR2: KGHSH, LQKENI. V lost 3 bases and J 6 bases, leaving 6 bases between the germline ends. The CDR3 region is CASSPRFNEQFF. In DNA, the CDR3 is TGTGCCAGCTCACCTCGTTTCAATGAGCAGTTCTTC.